The present TCR beta chain was sequenced within a study of T cell responses to AZD1222 COVID-19 vaccine. This clone was found a few times. What it binds is unknown. Study-level results: Donors were largely white British and mainly female; clonal diversity was possibly underestimated. The breadth and depth of Spike-specific TCRs increased once two AZD1222 doses had been given. Reports say nearly half of spike-specific TCRs go after unmutated variant regions. Repertoires in all cases were sampled only once the peak T cell response had passed.

TCRdb keeps only in-frame clones here, not all; method: immunoSEQ multiplex PCR. The sample lists some 100,000 clones; approximately 90% were seen once. The sample consisted of peripheral blood, taken 28 days after the second AZD1222 dose. This clonotype was sampled from an adult who received the AZD1222 COVID-19 vaccine.

The CDR3 region is CASSPSGTGGEETQYF. The DNA for the CDR3 is TGTGCCAGCAGCCCTTCCGGGACAGGGGGTGAGGAGACCCAGTACTTC. This chain uses TRBV28 with TRBJ2-5; TRBD1 matches at 11 bases. Germline V lookup: CDR1 MDHEN, CDR2 SYDVKM. V lost 6 bases to trimming and J lost 5 bases; unmatched junction nucleotides: 11. The CDR3 contains 16 residues. Looking up the rest from reference TRBV28 and TRBJ2-5 gives the full variable domain: DVKVTQSSRYLVKRTGEKVFLECVQDMDHENMFWYRQDPGLGLRLIYFSYDVKMKEKGDIPEGYSVSREKKERFSLILESASTNQTSMYLCASSPSGTGGEETQYFGPGTRLLVL.